A single sample gave rise to the 7 T cell receptor beta chains below, sequenced in a study of shared clonotypes between healthy human individuals. Here immunoSEQ multiplex PCR was the method, and the copy in TCRdb shows in-frame clones only, minus some. The repertoire has roughly 490,000 clones, roughly four fifths of them found once; the top ten carry over 10%. Sequenced input: PBMCs. The source of these receptors is a woman between 40 and 55 years old in good health. Some clones in this sample may be carry-over from other donors' samples.

The gene calls are TRBV18 and TRBJ2-1; 9 nucleotides agree with TRBD2. Germline-derived CDR1 and CDR2 are KGHSH and LQKENI. With 11 bases clipped from V and 9 bases from J, the junction kept 11 bases outside the gene matches. The CDR3 runs to 13 residues. CDR3 coding DNA: TGTGCCGTGGGGCGGGAGGGCCGAAGTGAGCAGTTCTTC. It yields the protein CAVGREGRSEQFF. The full variable domain, rest sourced from reference TRBV18 and TRBJ2-1, is NAGVMQNPRHLVRRRGQEARLRCSPMKGHSHVYWYRQLPEEGLKFMVYLQKENIIDESGMPKERFSAEFPKEGPSILRIQQVVRGDSAAYFCAVGREGRSEQFFGPGTRLTVL.

V is TRBV7-3 and J is TRBJ2-1, with D possibly being TRBD2 (6 bases). Germline values: CDR1 SGHTA, CDR2 FQGTGA. V shed 1 base and J shed 10 bases, with 17 bases lying between them. The CDR3 sequence is 15 residues long. The CDR3 loop reads CASSLSRDSPGEQFF. The CDR3 region has the DNA TGTGCCAGCAGCTTAAGTAGGGACTCCCCTGGGGAGCAGTTCTTC.

The chain recombines TRBV7-2 with TRBJ2-1; D remains unclear. Germline loops: CDR1 SGHTA, CDR2 FQGNSA. This CDR3 spans 16 amino acids. V dropped 0 bases and J dropped 2 bases, with 11 bases sitting between them. CDR3 amino acids: CASSLASSPPYNEQFF. CDR3 coding DNA: TGTGCCAGCAGCTTAGCAAGTAGCCCCCCCTACAATGAGCAGTTCTTC.

The rearrangement uses TRBV11-3 and TRBJ2-1, with 10 positions matching TRBD2. V trimming: 5 bases; J trimming: 4 bases; junction bases outside the gene matches: 5. CDR1 and CDR2 from the germline V gene are SGHNT and YENEEA. This CDR3 contains 15 residues. The CDR3 nucleotides read TGTGCCAGCAGCGTTGGACTAGCGGAGTACAATGAGCAGTTCTTC. It specifies CASSVGLAEYNEQFF.

The CDR3 here is CAISDPTPGGNYGYTF. CDR3 DNA: TGTGCCATCAGTGACCCGACACCAGGGGGTAACTATGGCTACACCTTC. V gene TRBV10-3 combines with J gene TRBJ1-2; 7 bases are shared with TRBD1. The J segment lost 1 base and the V segment lost 3 bases, leaving 8 bases of the junction unmatched. The CDR3 is 16 residues long. Germline lookup yields CDR1 ENHRY and CDR2 SYGVKD.

This chain uses TRBV21-1 with TRBJ2-7; TRBD2, the D gene given by the table, was not confirmed from the DNA. TRBV21-1 is given as a pseudogene. The CDR3 sequence is 18 residues long. The CDR3 nucleotides read TGTGCCAGCAGCAAATGGGGAGCGGGAGACATCCCTATCTACGAGCAGTACTTC. The encoded protein is CASSKWGAGDIPIYEQYF.

The genes are TRBV4-3 and TRBJ1-2, with 9 nucleotides matching TRBD1. V lost 2 bases, J lost 8 bases, and 6 bases stayed unmatched. The CDR3 is 14 residues long. Germline V lookup: CDR1 LGHNA, CDR2 YSLEER. The CDR3 region has the DNA TGCGCCAGCAGCCAACGGACAGGGGTTGAGGGCTACACCTTC. As protein: CASSQRTGVEGYTF.